This T cell receptor beta chain originates from a study of blood T cells in healthy people across ages. Germline CDR1 SEHNR, CDR2 FQNEAQ (reference sequence). V was cut by 3 bases and J by 0 bases, with 10 bases left in between. The CDR3 has 15 amino acids. Primed by a sample-barcoded 5' primer and a J-beta primer mix, a second PCR proceeded for about 7 to 11 cycles. MiXCR was run by TCRdb on the 5' RACE reads, yielding one entry per CDR3 protein. The table records approximately 800,000 distinct CDR3 sequences, about 48% of them present only once. Sample: blood. This receptor was identified in a man older than 75 in good health. The rearrangement links TRBV7-9 to TRBJ2-3; D not resolved. The CDR3 DNA reads as TGTGCCAGCAGCTTCGAAGGCACTAGCACAGATACGCAGTATTTT. This codes for CASSFEGTSTDTQYF.